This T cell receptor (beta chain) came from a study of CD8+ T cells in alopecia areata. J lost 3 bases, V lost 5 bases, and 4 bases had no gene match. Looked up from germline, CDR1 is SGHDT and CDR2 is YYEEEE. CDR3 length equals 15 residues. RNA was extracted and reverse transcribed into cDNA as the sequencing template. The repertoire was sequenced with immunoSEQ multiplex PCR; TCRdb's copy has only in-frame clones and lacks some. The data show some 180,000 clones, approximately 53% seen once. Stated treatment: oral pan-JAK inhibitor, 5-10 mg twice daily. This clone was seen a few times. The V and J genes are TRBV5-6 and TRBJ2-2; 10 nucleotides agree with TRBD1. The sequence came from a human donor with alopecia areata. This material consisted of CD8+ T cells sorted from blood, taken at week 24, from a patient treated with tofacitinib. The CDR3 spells CASSLGQGYTGELFF. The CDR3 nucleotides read TGTGCCAGCAGTCTGGGACAGGGGTACACCGGGGAGCTGTTTTTT.